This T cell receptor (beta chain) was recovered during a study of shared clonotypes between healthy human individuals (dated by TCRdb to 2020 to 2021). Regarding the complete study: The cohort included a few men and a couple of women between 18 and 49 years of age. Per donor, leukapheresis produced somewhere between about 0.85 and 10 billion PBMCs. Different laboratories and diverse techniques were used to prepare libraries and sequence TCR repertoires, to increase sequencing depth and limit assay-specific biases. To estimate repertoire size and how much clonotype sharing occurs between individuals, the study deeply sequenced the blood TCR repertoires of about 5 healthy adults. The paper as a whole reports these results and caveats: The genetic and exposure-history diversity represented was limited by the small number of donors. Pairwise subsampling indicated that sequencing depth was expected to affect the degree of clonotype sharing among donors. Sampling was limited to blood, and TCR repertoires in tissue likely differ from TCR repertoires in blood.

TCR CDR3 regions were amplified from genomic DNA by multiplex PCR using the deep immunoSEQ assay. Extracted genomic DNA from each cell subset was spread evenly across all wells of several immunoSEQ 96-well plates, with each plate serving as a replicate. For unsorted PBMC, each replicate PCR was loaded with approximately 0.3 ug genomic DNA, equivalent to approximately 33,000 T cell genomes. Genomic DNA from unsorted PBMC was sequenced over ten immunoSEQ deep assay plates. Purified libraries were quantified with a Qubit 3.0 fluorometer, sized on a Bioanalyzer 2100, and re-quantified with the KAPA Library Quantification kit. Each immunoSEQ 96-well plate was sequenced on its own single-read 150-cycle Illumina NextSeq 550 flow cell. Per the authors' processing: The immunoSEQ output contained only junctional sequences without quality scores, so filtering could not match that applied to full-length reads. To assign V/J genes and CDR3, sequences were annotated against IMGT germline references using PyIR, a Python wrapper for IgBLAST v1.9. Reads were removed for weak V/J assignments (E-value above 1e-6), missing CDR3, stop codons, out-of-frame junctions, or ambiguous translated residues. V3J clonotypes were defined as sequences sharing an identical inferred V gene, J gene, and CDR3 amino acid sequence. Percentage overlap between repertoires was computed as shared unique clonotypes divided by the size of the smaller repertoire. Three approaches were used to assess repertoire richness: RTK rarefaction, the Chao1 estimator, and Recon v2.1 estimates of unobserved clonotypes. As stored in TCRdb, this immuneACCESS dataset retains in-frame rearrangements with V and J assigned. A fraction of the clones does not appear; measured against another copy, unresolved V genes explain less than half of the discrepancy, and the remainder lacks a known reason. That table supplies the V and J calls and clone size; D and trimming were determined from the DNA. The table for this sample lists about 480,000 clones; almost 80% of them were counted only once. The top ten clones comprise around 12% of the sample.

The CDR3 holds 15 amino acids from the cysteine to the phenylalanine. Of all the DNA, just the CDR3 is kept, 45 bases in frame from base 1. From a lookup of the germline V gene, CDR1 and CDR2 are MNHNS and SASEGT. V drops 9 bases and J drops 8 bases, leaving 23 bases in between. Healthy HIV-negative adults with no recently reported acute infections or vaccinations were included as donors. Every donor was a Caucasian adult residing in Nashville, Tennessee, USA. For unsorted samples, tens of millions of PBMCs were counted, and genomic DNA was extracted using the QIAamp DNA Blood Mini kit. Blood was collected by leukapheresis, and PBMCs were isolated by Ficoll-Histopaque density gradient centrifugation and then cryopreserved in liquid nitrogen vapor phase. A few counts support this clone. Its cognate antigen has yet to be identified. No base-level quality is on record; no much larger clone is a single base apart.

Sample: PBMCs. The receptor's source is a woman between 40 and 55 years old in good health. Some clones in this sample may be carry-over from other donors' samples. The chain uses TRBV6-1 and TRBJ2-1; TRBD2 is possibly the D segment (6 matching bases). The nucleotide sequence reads TGTGCCAGTACCTCCGGGACTCCTCTTATCTATGAGCAGTTCTTC. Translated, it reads CASTSGTPLIYEQFF.